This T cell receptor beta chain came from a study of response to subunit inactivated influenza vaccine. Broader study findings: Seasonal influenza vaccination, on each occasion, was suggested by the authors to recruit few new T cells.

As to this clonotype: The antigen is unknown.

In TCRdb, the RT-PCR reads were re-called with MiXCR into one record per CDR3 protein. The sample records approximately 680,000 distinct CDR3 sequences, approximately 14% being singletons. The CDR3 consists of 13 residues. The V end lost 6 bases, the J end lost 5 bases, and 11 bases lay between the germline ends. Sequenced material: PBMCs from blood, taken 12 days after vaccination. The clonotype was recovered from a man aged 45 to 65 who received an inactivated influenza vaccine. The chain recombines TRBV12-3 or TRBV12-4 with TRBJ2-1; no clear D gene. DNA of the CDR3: TGTGCCAGCAGCAGGACCGAGGACAATGAGCAGTTCTTC. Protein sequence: CASSRTEDNEQFF.